One sample yielded the 8 T cell receptor beta chains listed below, sequenced in a study of CD8 T cells in ankylosing spondylitis. TCRdb itself ran the 5' RACE reads through MiXCR, one entry per CDR3 protein. The data show 200,000 to 250,000 distinct CDR3 sequences, with about 11% seen just once and roughly a fifth held by the top ten. Sequencing was performed on blood, either unsorted or a sorted T cell fraction (not recorded which). The receptors here all came from a male donor with ankylosing spondylitis or in good health (not recorded which).

This clonotype was seen ten or more times. This chain connects TRBV4-1 to TRBJ2-7; D unclear. From germline, CDR1 is MGHRA and CDR2 YSYEKL. The CDR3 length is 12 residues. Between the trimmed V and J ends, which lost 0 bases and 3 bases, there was a span of 3 bases. CDR3 bases: TGCGCCAGCAGCCAAGACGGCTACGAGCAGTACTTC. It specifies CASSQDGYEQYF.

This clonotype was counted many times. The chain carries TRBV5-1 and TRBJ2-1; 12 bases line up with TRBD2. V trimming: 2 bases; J trimming: 3 bases; junction bases outside the gene matches: 9. CDR3 length equals 18 residues. Germline V gene sequence: CDR1 SGHRS, CDR2 YFSETQ. CDR3 protein: CASSFTYASGGGYNEQFF. The CDR3 bases are TGCGCCAGCAGCTTTACTTATGCTAGCGGGGGGGGCTACAATGAGCAGTTCTTC.

This clonotype was counted ten times or more. The V and J genes are TRBV12-3 or TRBV12-4 and TRBJ2-3; 7 positions agree with TRBD1. The V segment lost 6 bases and the J segment 2 bases; nucleotides outside the gene matches: 8. The CDR3 is 15 amino acids. The CDR3 here is CASSYRQGDTDTQYF. CDR3 nucleotide sequence: TGTGCCAGCAGCTATAGACAGGGTGACACAGATACGCAGTATTTT.

Note on this clonotype: A clone one base away is much larger, so this may be a read error. V gene TRBV7-7 combines with J gene TRBJ2-2; 8 positions match TRBD2. The CDR3 length is 17 residues. Germline V gene sequence: CDR1 SSHAT, CDR2 FNYEAQ (reference sequence). This chain's CDR3 is CASGSLQAGAQSGELFF. The DNA for the CDR3 is TGTGCTAGCGGCTCTCTCCAAGCGGGGGCCCAATCCGGGGAGCTGTTTTTT.

This clonotype was detected ten times or more. This chain joins TRBV20-1 and TRBJ1-1, with 8 bases that match TRBD1. With V trimmed by 6 bases and J by 8 bases, 11 bases remained unmatched. The CDR3 has 13 amino acids. CDR1 is DFQATT and CDR2 is SNEGSKA in the germline V gene (reference sequence). In nucleotides, the CDR3 is TGCAGTGCGCAGGACAGGGTGTCGTCCGAAGCTTTCTTT. This translates into CSAQDRVSSEAFF.

In this sample, this clonotype turned up many times. The CDR3 nucleotides read TGTGCTGCAATCCGACCGGGGCAGTCTAATGAAAAACTGTTTTTT. Translation gives CAAIRPGQSNEKLFF. The rearrangement joins TRBV7-9 to TRBJ1-4; possible D gene TRBD1, 5 bases. The CDR3 is made up of 15 amino acids. Germline V gene sequence: CDR1 SEHNR, CDR2 FQNEAQ (reference sequence).

This clonotype was seen many times. The chain couples TRBV29-1 to TRBJ1-1; D gene ambiguous. The CDR3 contains 13 residues. Trimming shortened V by 1 base and J by 1 base, and 7 bases separated the two germline ends. Germline CDR1 and CDR2: SQVTM and ANQGSEA. Written as DNA, the CDR3 is TGCAGCGTTGAAGGTCAGTCGAACACTGAAGCTTTCTTT. It codes for CSVEGQSNTEAFF.

In this sample, this clonotype turned up a few times. The chain is built from TRBV19 and TRBJ2-1; TRBD2 might be the D (6 bases). The CDR3 is made up of 15 amino acids. The V gene's germline CDR1 is LNHDA and CDR2 SQIVND (reference sequence). V was pared by 6 bases and J by 0 bases, with 12 bases between. The CDR3 protein is CASSSDGSSYNEQFF. DNA for the CDR3: TGTGCCAGTAGCTCGGACGGGAGCTCCTACAATGAGCAGTTCTTC.